This TCR beta chain was observed in a study of PD-L1 blockade in urothelial cancer. In the study overall: Male sex and bladder-origin urothelial cancer were recorded for about 90% of the roughly 29 patients. It was at 3 weeks (second dose) and 6 weeks after treatment start that blood was analyzed.

Profiled with immunoSEQ multiplex PCR; TCRdb holds only in-frame clones, not every one. There are 45,000 to 55,000 clones in the sample; around 88% occur only once, and around 9.3% lies in the top ten. Time point defined: peripheral blood 6 weeks after treatment start. Patients' urothelial carcinoma was locally advanced or metastatic. Patient sample counts ranged from 1 to 8, pretreatment and on-treatment. V lost 1 base and J lost 2; bases outside the gene matches: 5. CDR1 and CDR2 (germline): LNHDA, SQIVND (reference sequence). The CDR3 has 16 residues. The sequence was collected from a man in his sixties with urothelial cancer. The sample here was PBMCs, taken around atezolizumab (anti-PD-L1) treatment. The rearrangement uses TRBV19 and TRBJ2-5, with 9 bases that match TRBD1. The CDR3 nucleotides are TGTGCCAGTAGTATAGTGGGAGGGACAGGGCAAGAGACCCAGTACTTC. Its translation is CASSIVGGTGQETQYF.